This T cell receptor (beta chain) was profiled in a study of blood T cell repertoires in COVID-19. Study details: COVID-19 samples collected from the United States, Italy and Spain covered acute and convalescent phases.

This CDR3 contains 14 residues. Unmatched junction bases numbered 2, after V lost 0 bases and J lost 4 bases. Per the germline V gene, CDR1 is SGDLS and CDR2 is YYNGEE. Generated by immunoSEQ multiplex PCR, the TCRdb table keeps only in-frame clones and is missing some. The sample lists about 88,000 clones, approximately 90% seen once, with 1.7% in the top ten. This chain connects TRBV9 to TRBJ1-2; 8 nucleotides match TRBD1. The TCR sequence derives from a man in his 60s with acute or convalescent COVID-19. Sequencing used peripheral blood. Here the CDR3 reads CASSVAQGAYGYTF. Written as DNA, the CDR3 is TGTGCCAGCAGCGTAGCTCAGGGGGCCTATGGCTACACCTTC.